This TCR beta chain was retrieved from a study of blood T cells in healthy people across ages. General study points: It was the long-lived donors that had more naive CD4+ cells and higher diversity than aged donors.

With respect to this clonotype: The antigen remains unidentified.

A second 7 to 11 cycle PCR used barcoded and J-beta primers. TCRdb passed the 5' RACE reads through MiXCR, listing each CDR3 protein once. This sample has about 620,000 distinct CDR3 sequences, with around a fifth found just once. Between the trimmed V and J ends, which lost 6 bases and 1 base, there was a span of 9 bases. There are 13 residues in the CDR3. The V gene's germline CDR1 is ENHRY and CDR2 SYGVKD. Approximately 10 milliliters was the volume of peripheral blood drawn from each donor. Each sample yielded at least 6.5 million isolated PBMCs. The TCR was taken from an older man in good health. The chain carries TRBV10-3 and TRBJ2-5, with unresolved D. Source material: blood. CDR3 in DNA: TGTGCCATCAGACCCCATCCCCAAGAGACCCAGTACTTC. It translates to CAIRPHPQETQYF.